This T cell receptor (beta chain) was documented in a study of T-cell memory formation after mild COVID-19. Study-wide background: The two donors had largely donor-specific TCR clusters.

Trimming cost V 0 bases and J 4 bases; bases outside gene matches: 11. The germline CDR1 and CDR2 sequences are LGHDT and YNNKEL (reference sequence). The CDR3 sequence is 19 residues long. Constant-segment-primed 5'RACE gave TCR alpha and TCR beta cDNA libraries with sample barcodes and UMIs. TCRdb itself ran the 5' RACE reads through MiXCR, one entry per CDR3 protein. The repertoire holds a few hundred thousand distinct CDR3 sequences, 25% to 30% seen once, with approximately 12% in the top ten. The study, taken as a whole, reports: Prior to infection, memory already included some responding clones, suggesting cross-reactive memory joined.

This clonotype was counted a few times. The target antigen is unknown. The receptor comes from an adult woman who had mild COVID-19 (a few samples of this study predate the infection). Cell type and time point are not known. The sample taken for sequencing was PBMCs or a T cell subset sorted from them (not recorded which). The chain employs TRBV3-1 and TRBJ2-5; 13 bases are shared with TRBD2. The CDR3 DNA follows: TGTGCCAGCAGCCAAGATCTAGTTACTAGCGGGAGGGCCGGAGAGACCCAGTACTTC. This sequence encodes CASSQDLVTSGRAGETQYF.